This T cell receptor (beta chain) was found in a study of control samples from healthy donors and cancer patients. Here immunoSEQ multiplex PCR was the method, and the copy in TCRdb shows in-frame clones only, minus some. The sample carries about 160,000 clones, nearly 96% recorded once. V trimming: 6 bases; J trimming: 7 bases; junction bases outside the gene matches: 7. The CDR3 contains 13 residues. Looked up from germline, CDR1 is SQVTM and CDR2 is ANQGSEA. The chain carries TRBV29-1 and TRBJ2-1, with 9 bases fitting TRBD1. Sequencing was performed on blood. This sequence was found in a woman in her twenties or thirties in good health. The CDR3 nucleotides read TGCAGCGTCCGGACAGGGGAGAGTAATGAGCAGTTCTTC. Its protein is CSVRTGESNEQFF.